This T cell receptor (beta chain) was captured by sequencing in a study of cytotoxic CD8 clonotypes in ibrutinib-treated CLL. Method: immunoSEQ multiplex PCR; TCRdb's copy keeps in-frame clones and lacks some. The sample has fewer than 400,000 clones; approximately 67% are singletons. The germline CDR1 and CDR2 sequences are SGHRS and YFSETQ. The CDR3 consists of 14 residues. Losses at the gene ends were 4 bases for V and 5 bases for J; bases not matched to a gene: 6. The chain combines TRBV5-1 with TRBJ2-7, with TRBD1 identical over 10 bases. Sequencing used PBMCs, obtained after 36 months of ibrutinib treatment. The clonotype comes from a human donor with chronic lymphocytic leukemia. In DNA form, the CDR3 reads TGCGCCAGCAGCCCCTGGACAGGGGGGAACGAGCAGTACTTC. It yields the protein CASSPWTGGNEQYF.